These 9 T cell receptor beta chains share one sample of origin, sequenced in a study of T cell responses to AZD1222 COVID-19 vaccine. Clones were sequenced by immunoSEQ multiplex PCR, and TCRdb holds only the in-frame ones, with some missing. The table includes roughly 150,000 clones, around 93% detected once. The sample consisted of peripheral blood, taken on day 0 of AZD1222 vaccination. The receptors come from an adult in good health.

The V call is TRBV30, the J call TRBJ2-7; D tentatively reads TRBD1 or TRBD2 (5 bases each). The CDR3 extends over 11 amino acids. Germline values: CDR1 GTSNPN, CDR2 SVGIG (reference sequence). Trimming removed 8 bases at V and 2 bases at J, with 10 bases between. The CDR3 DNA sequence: TGTGCCGGGGGACCTGCCTACGAGCAGTACTTC. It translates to CAGGPAYEQYF.

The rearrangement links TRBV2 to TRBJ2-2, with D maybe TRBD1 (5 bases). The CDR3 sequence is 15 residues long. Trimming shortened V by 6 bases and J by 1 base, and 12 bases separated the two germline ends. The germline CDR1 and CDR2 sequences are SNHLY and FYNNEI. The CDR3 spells CASSWGSLNTGELFF. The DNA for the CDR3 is TGTGCCAGCAGCTGGGGCTCCTTGAACACCGGGGAGCTGTTTTTT.

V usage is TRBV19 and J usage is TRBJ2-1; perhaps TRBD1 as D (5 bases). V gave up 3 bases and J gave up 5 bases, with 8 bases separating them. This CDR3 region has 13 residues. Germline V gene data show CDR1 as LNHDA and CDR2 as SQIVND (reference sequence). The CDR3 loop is CASSIGHDNEQFF. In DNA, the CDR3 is TGTGCCAGTAGTATTGGACACGACAATGAGCAGTTCTTC.

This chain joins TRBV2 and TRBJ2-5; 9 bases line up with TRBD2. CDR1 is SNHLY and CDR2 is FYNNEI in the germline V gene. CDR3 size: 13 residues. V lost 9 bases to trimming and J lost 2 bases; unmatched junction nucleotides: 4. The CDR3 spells CASRAGGQETQYF. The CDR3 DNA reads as TGTGCCAGTAGAGCGGGAGGACAAGAGACCCAGTACTTC.

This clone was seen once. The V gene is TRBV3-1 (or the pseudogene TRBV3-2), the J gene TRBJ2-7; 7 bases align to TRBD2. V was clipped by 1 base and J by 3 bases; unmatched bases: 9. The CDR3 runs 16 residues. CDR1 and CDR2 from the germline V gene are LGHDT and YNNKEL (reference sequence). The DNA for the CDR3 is TGTGCCAGCAGCCAAGGTCCGGGGACTACTTACTACGAGCAGTACTTC. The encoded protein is CASSQGPGTTYYEQYF.

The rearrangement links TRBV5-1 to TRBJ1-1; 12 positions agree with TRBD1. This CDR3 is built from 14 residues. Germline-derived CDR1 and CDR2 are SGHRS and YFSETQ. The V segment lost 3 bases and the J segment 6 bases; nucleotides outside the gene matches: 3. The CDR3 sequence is CASSWGQGAAEAFF. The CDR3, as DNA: TGCGCCAGCAGCTGGGGACAGGGGGCGGCTGAAGCTTTCTTT.

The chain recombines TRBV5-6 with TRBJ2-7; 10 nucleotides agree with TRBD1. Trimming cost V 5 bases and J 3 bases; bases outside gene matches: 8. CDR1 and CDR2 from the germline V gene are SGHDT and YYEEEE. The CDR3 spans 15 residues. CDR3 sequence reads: CASSPGDRGHYEQYF. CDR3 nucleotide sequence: TGTGCCAGCAGTCCAGGCGACAGGGGGCACTACGAGCAGTACTTC.

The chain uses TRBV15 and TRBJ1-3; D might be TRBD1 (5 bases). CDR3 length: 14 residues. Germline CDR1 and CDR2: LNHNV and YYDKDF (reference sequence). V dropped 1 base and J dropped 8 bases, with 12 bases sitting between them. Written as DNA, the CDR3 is TGTGCCACCAGCAGAGTTAGCTGGGGGGACACCATATATTTT. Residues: CATSRVSWGDTIYF. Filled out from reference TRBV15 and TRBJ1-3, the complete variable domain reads DAMVIQNPRYQVTQFGKPVTLSCSQTLNHNVMYWYQQKSSQAPKLLFHYYDKDFNNEADTPDNFQSRRPNTSFCFLDIRSPGLGDTAMYLCATSRVSWGDTIYFGEGSWLTVV.

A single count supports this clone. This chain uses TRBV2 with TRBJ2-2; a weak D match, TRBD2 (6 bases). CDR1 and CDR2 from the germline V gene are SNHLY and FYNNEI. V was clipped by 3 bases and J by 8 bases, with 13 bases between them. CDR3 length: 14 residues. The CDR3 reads CASSEVPGEGELFF. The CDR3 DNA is TGTGCCAGCAGTGAGGTCCCGGGGGAGGGGGAGCTGTTTTTT. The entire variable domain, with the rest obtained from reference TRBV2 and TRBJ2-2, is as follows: EPEVTQTPSHQVTQMGQEVILRCVPISNHLYFYWYRQILGQKVEFLVSFYNNEISEKSEIFDDQFSVERPDGSNFTLKIRSTKLEDSAMYFCASSEVPGEGELFFGEGSRLTVL.